Sequencing of this T cell receptor beta chain was carried out in a study of blood T cell repertoires in COVID-19. At the level of the study: The United States, Italy and Spain supplied acute and convalescent COVID-19 samples. PBMCs, B-cell-depleted T cells, or T cells provided the cDNA or gDNA that made up the material.

In the authors' workflow: From reference gene primer amplification, estimates of nucleated cell counts were derived. Generated by immunoSEQ multiplex PCR, the TCRdb table keeps only in-frame clones and is missing some. Clone size and the V and J calls come from that table; the DNA yielded D and trimming. The sample comprises 85,000 to 130,000 clones, over 75% of which are singletons, and under 7% rests with the top ten. CDR3 size: 13 residues. From germline, CDR1 is MNHEY and CDR2 SVGAGI. After removal of 5 bases from V and 6 bases from J, the junction contained 3 bases not matched to a gene. The chain couples TRBV6-5 to TRBJ2-2; 7 bases map to TRBD1. This clonotype was sampled from a woman aged 55-70 years with acute or convalescent COVID-19. Specimen: peripheral blood. CDR3 protein: CASSRDSPGELFF. The CDR3 DNA is TGTGCCAGCAGTAGGGACAGCCCCGGGGAGCTGTTTTTT.